This T cell receptor beta chain was identified during a study of blood T cell repertoires in COVID-19 (TCRdb year 2020). Notes on the research overall: Samples covering the acute and convalescent phases of COVID-19 were provided by collaborators in the United States, Italy and Spain. Sample metadata almost always included a de-identified subject ID, COVID-19 status, age in years and sex. Samples came from the ongoing ImmuneRACE study (first 160 participants) plus 1,254 subjects from 6 global collaborators. HLA class I and class II types, where available, came from metadata supplied by the sample provider rather than from assay-based typing. The dataset comprised deeply sampled blood TCRbeta repertoires from subjects exposed to, actively infected with, or recovered from COVID-19. The repertoires were released in a freely available public database intended as a resource for research on the immune response to SARS-CoV-2. The material from the prospective study consisted of cDNA or gDNA derived from T cells, B-cell-depleted T cells, or PBMCs.

What the study reported, not specific to this receptor: Clinical and demographic metadata were provided uncurated, with the amount varying by source and participant.

TCRbeta CDR3 regions were amplified from genomic DNA by means of the immunoSEQ Assay, a bias-controlled multiplex PCR. Processing in the source paper ran as follows. The number of nucleated cells in each sample was estimated by amplification of reference gene primers within the assay. To quantify the absolute abundance of each unique TCRbeta CDR3 rearrangement, sequence reads were collapsed and filtered. For each sample, productive Simpson clonality was calculated as the square root of Simpson's diversity index over productive rearrangements. Not all clones reach the TCRdb copy of this immuneACCESS table, which keeps in-frame sequences only. Checked studies attribute under half of the gap to unresolved V genes and leave the rest unexplained. D and trimming were read from the DNA, whereas the V and J calls and clone size are those reported in that table. This sample is represented by about 250,000 clones; over 65% of them were singletons. The ten largest account for 3% to 3.5% of the sample.

The CDR3 numbers 18 residues from cysteine through phenylalanine. The entry retains the CDR3 DNA only, 54 bases that are in frame from base 1. From V the trimming removes 2 bases and from J it removes 2 bases, while the gene matches leave 10 bases of the junction unaccounted for. Taken from the germline V gene, the CDR1 and CDR2 loops are SGHRS and YFSETQ. Whole blood was collected in K2EDTA tubes by collaborating institutions according to the institutions' own protocols. For TCRbeta analysis, collaborators shipped samples in one of three forms: frozen whole blood, isolated PBMCs, or DNA extracted from either of those sample types. To note about this clone: This receptor's antigen is unknown. Base qualities are not recorded, but no much larger clone differs from it by a single base.

The chain is assembled from TRBV5-1 and TRBJ1-5; 10 bases in between match TRBD1. Sequencing was done on a sample of peripheral blood. The origin of this receptor is a woman aged 80 or older with acute or convalescent COVID-19. The CDR3 has the sequence CASSFEGTGVGGNQPQHF. The nucleotides are TGCGCCAGCAGCTTTGAAGGGACAGGGGTTGGGGGCAATCAGCCCCAGCATTTT.